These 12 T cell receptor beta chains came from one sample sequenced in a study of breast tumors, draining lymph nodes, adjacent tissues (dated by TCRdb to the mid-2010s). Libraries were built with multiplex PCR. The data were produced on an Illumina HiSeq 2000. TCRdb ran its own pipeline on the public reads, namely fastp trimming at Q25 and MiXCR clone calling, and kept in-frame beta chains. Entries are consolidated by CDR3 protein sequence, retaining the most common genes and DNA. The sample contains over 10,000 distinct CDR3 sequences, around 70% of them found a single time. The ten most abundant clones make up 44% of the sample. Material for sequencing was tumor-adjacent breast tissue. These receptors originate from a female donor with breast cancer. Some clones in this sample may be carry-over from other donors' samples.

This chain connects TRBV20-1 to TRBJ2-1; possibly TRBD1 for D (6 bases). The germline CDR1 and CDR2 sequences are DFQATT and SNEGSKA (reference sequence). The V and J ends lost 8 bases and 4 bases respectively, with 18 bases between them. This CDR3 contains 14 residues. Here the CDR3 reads CSPRSRQGYNEQFF. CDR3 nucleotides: TGCAGTCCCCGGAGTAGGCAGGGGTACAATGAGCAGTTCTTC.

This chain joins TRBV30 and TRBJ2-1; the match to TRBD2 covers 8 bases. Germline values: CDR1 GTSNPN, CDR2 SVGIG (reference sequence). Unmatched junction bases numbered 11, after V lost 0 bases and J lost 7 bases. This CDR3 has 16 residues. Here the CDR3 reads CAWSVGTGRVSNEQFF. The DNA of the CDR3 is TGTGCCTGGAGTGTCGGGACCGGGAGGGTTAGTAATGAGCAGTTCTTC.

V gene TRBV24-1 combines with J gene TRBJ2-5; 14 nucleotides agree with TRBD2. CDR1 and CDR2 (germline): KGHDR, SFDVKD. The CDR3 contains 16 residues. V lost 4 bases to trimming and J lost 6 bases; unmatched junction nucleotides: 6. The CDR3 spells CATSESGLAGGQTQYF. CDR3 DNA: TGTGCCACCAGTGAATCTGGACTAGCGGGAGGTCAGACCCAGTACTTC.

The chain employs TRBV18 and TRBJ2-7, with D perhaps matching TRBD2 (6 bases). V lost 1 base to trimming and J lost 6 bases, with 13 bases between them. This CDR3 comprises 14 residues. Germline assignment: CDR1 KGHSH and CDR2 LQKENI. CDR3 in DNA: TGTGCCAGCTCACCACTGAGGGAGGCTTTCGAGCAGTACTTC. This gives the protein CASSPLREAFEQYF. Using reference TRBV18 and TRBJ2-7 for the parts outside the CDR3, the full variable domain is NAGVMQNPRHLVRRRGQEARLRCSPMKGHSHVYWYRQLPEEGLKFMVYLQKENIIDESGMPKERFSAEFPKEGPSILRIQQVVRGDSAAYFCASSPLREAFEQYFGPGTRLTVT.

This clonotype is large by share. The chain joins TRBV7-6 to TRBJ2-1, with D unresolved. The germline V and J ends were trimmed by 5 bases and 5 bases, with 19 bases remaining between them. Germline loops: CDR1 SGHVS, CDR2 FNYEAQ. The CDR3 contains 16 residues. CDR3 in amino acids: CASSPVSSVAHNEQFF. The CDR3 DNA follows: TGTGCCAGCAGCCCAGTCTCCTCCGTGGCACACAATGAGCAGTTCTTC.

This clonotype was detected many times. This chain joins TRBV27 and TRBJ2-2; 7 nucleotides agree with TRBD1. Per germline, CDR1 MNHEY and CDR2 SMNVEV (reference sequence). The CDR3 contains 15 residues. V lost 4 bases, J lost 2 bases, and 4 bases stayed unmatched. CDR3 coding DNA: TGTGCCAGCAGTTCACAGGGGCCAAACACCGGGGAGCTGTTTTTT. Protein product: CASSSQGPNTGELFF.

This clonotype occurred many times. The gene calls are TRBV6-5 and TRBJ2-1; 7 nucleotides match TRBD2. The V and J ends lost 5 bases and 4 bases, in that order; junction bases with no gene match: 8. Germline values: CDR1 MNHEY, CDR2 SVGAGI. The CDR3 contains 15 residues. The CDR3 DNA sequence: TGTGCCAGCAGTACGGGGGAGGGCCCTTACAATGAGCAGTTCTTC. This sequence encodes CASSTGEGPYNEQFF.

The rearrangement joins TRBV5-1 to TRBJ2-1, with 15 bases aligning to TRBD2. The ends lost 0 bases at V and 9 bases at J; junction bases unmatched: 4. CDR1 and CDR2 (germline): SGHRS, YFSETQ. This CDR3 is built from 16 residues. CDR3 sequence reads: CASSLAGTSGRFEQFF. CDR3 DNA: TGCGCCAGCAGCTTGGCAGGGACTAGCGGGAGGTTTGAGCAGTTCTTC.

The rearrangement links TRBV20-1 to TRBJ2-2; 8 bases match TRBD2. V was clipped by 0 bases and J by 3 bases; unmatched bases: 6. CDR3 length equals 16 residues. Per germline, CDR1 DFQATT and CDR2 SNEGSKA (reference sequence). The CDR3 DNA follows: TGCAGTGCTAGAGATCACCGAGCGGGGGACACCGGGGAGCTGTTTTTT. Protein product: CSARDHRAGDTGELFF.

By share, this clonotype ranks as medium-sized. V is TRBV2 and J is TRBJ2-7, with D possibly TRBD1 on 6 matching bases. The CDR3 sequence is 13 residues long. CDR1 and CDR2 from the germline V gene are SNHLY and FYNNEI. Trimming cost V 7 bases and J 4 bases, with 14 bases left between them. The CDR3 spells CASKMAGEYEQYF. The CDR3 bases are TGTGCCAGCAAGATGGCAGGGGAGTACGAGCAGTACTTC.

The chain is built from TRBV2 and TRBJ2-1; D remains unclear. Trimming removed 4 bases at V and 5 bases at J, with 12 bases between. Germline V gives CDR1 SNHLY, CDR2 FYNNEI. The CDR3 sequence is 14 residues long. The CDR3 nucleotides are TGTGCCAGCAGTGGCGCGTTTCGGGACAATGAGCAGTTCTTC. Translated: CASSGAFRDNEQFF.

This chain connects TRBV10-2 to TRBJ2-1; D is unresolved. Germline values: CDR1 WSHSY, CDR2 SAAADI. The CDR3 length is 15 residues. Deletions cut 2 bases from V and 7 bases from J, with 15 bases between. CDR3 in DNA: TGCGCCAGCAGTGAGATACACCTAGGTGGGAATGAGCAGTTCTTC. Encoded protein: CASSEIHLGGNEQFF.